The 5 T cell receptor beta chains presented below share a single source sample, sequenced in a study of vaccination and CD4 T cells after COVID-19. The Oncomine TCR Beta short-read assay was applied to DNA of cultured CD4+ T cells. One entry per CDR3 protein, called by TCRdb with MiXCR from the PCR reads. The sample holds some 13,000 distinct CDR3 sequences, approximately 60% seen once. The antigens of these receptors remain unknown. Treatment of the sample: approximately nine-day PBMC culture with coronavirus spike peptide pools or control peptides (ViraFEST assay). Source: CD4+ T cells from blood, cultured in vitro, taken before SARS-CoV-2 vaccination. The receptor set was obtained from a human donor who had recovered from COVID-19.

This clonotype was counted a few times. This chain links TRBV11-2 with TRBJ1-5; D is unclear. This CDR3 has 14 residues. V was shortened by 0 bases and J by 4 bases, with 7 bases between the two germline ends. Germline-derived CDR1 and CDR2 are SGHAT and FQNNGV. The DNA for the CDR3 is TGTGCCAGCAGCTTAGACAGGAATAATCAGCCCCAGCATTTT. Protein: CASSLDRNNQPQHF.

J is TRBJ1-2 and V is TRBV27, with TRBD1 matching over 10 bases. The CDR3 sequence is 14 residues long. The junction had 7 bases not matched to a gene; V was cut back by 5 bases and J by 7 bases. The germline V gene encodes CDR1 MNHEY and CDR2 SMNVEV (reference sequence). This CDR3 is CASSPGTGVGGYTF. DNA of the CDR3: TGTGCCAGCAGTCCGGGGACAGGGGTGGGTGGCTACACCTTC.

This clonotype has a handful of counts. V is TRBV20-1 and J is TRBJ2-7; 12 nucleotides match TRBD2. The germline gives CDR1 DFQATT, CDR2 SNEGSKA (reference sequence). This CDR3 comprises 15 residues. V lost 3 bases to trimming and J lost 7 bases; unmatched junction nucleotides: 10. In nucleotides, the CDR3 is TGCAGTGCTAGTACGACTAGCGGGAGAGTATGGGAGCAGTACTTC. Its protein is CSASTTSGRVWEQYF.

The J gene is TRBJ2-2, the V gene TRBV7-8, with D unclear. The V end lost 0 bases, the J end lost 5 bases, and 7 bases lay between the germline ends. This CDR3 has 14 residues. Germline CDR1 reads SGHVS; CDR2 reads FQNEAQ. CDR3 in DNA: TGTGCCAGCAGCTTAGCGGGTTTGACCGGGGAGCTGTTTTTT. Protein sequence: CASSLAGLTGELFF. The full variable domain, in which reference TRBV7-8 and TRBJ2-2 provide the parts outside the CDR3, is GAGVSQSPRYKVAKRGQDVALRCDPISGHVSLFWYQQALGQGPEFLTYFQNEAQLDKSGLPSDRFFAERPEGSVSTLKIQRTQQEDSAVYLCASSLAGLTGELFFGEGSRLTVL.

This clonotype appeared a few times. V is TRBV19 and J is TRBJ2-7; D perhaps matches TRBD1 (6 bases). There are 15 residues in the CDR3. In germline, CDR1 is LNHDA, CDR2 SQIVND (reference sequence). V was clipped by 3 bases and J by 4 bases, with 16 bases between them. The CDR3 DNA sequence: TGTGCCAGTAGTATTTTGGCAGGGGATTCGTACGAGCAGTACTTC. Translated: CASSILAGDSYEQYF.